This T cell receptor (beta chain) is from a study of T cells in Graves' hyperthyroidism and ophthalmopathy. This clonotype was observed many times. Antigen specificity is unknown. Researchers amplified the TCR beta CDR3 regions from RNA transcripts. Researchers ran a first-round RT-PCR on the TCR CDR3 using the HTBI primer set. TCRdb passed the multiplex PCR reads through MiXCR, listing each CDR3 protein once. The sample yields about 200,000 distinct CDR3 sequences, 18% seen once. Each patient was aged 18 to 65 and had newly diagnosed hyperthyroidism of under 2 months' duration. Points from the study as a whole: In blood, most of the thyroid clonotypes expanded above 0.001 were also present. From stable hyperthyroidism, ophthalmopathy was set apart by a 13 V-J model.

Germline V gene data show CDR1 as SGHAT and CDR2 as FQDESV (reference sequence). V was shortened by 5 bases and J by 5 bases, with 18 bases between the two germline ends. This CDR3 has 15 amino acids. The clonotype originates from a man aged 35 to 55 with Graves' hyperthyroidism. The J gene is TRBJ1-1, the V gene TRBV11-1; possibly TRBD1 for D (5 bases). The sample was blood. This CDR3 is CASSQRTGDRTEAFF. CDR3 DNA: TGTGCCAGCAGCCAGCGGACGGGGGATAGGACTGAAGCTTTCTTT.